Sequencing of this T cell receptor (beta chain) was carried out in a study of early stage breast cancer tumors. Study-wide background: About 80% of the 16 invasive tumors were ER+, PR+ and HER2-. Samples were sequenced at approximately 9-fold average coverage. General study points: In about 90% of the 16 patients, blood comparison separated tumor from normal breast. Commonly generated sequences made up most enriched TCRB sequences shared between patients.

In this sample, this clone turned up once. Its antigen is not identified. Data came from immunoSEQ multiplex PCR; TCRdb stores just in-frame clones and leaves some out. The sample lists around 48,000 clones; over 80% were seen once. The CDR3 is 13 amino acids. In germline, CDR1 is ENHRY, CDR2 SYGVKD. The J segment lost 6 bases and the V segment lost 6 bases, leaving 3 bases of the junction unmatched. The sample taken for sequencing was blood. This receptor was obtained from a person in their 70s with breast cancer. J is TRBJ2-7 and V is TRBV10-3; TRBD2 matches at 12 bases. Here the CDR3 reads CAISGLAGFEQYF. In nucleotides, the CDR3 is TGTGCCATCAGCGGACTAGCGGGGTTCGAGCAGTACTTC.